Many counts were recorded for the clone carrying this TCR beta chain. Its antigen is unidentified. Reverse transcribing all isolated RNA meant expressed TCRB transcripts were sequenced. Here immunoSEQ multiplex PCR was the method, and the copy in TCRdb shows in-frame clones only, minus some. The sample records about 340,000 clones, about a tenth being singletons. This sample was taken from a study of beta chain features in type 1 diabetes. Study-level results: cDNA-based reads could over-represent cells with high TCR expression. Patients with Type 1 diabetes showed moderately but significantly shorter TCRB CDR3s in all four CD4+ subsets. Whether TCRB rearrangement is influenced by HLA type went unresolved here.

A single heparinised blood sample, averaging approximately 116 mL, was obtained per donor. Sorted CD4+ subsets: naive, central memory, regulatory, stem cell-like memory (CD45RO/CCR7/CD25/CD127/CD95/CD27 panel). This CDR3 has 15 residues. Trimming stripped 0 bases from V and 5 bases from J, with 8 bases between. The V gene's germline CDR1 is LGHNA and CDR2 YSLEER. Input material: central memory CD4+ T cells from blood. The sequence was collected from a man aged 30 to 45 with type 1 diabetes. The chain links TRBV4-3 to TRBJ1-6, with a tentative D call TRBD1 (5 bases). The CDR3: CASSQEQGHNSPLHF. The CDR3 bases are TGCGCCAGCAGCCAAGAGCAGGGCCATAATTCACCCCTCCACTTT.